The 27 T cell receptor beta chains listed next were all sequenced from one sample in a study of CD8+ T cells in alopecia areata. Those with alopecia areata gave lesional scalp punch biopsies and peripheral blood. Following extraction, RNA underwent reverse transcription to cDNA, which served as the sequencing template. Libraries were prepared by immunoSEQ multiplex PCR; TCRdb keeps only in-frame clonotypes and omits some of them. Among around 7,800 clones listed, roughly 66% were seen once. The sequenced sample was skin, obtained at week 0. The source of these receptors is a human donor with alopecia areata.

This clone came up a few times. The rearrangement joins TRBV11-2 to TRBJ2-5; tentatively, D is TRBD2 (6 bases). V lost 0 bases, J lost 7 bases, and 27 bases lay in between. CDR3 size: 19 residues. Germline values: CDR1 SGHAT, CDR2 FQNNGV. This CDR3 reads CASSLDLDFAGPELGTQYF. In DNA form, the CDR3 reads TGTGCCAGCAGCTTAGATCTAGATTTCGCGGGACCCGAATTGGGGACCCAGTACTTC.

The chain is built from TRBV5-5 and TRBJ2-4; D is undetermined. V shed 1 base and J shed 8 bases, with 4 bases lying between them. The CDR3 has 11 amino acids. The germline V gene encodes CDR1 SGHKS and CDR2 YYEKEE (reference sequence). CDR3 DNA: TGTGCCAGCAGCTTGTTGGACATTCAGTACTTC. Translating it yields CASSLLDIQYF.

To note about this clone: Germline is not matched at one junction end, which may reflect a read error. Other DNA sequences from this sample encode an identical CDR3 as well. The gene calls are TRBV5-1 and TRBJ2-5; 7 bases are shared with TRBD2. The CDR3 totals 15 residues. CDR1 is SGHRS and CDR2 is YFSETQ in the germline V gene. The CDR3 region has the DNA TGTGCCAGCAGTCGTTCGGGACTAAGACAAGAGACCCAGTACTTC. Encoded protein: CASSRSGLRQETQYF. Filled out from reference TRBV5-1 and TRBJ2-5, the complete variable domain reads KAGVTQTPRYLIKTRGQQVTLSCSPISGHRSVSWYQQTPGQGLQFLFEYFSETQRNKGNFPGRFSGRQFSNSRSEMNVSTLELGDSALYLCASSRSGLRQETQYFGPGTRLLVL.

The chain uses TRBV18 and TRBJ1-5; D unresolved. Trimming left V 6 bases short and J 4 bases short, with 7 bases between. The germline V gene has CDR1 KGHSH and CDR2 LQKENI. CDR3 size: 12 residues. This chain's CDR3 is CASSRTNQPQHF. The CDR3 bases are TGTGCCAGCTCCAGAACGAATCAGCCCCAGCATTTT.

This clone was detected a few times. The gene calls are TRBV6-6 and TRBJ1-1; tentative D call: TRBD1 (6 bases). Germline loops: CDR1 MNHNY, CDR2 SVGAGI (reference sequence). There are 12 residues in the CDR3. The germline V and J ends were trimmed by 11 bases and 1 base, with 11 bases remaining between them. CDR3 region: CAGGQANTEAFF. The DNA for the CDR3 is TGTGCCGGGGGACAAGCGAACACTGAAGCTTTCTTT.

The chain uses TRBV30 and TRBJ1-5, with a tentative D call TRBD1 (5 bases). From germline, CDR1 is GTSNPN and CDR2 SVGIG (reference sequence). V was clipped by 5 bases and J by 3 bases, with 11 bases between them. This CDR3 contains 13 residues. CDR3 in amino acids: CAWAPDNNQPQHF. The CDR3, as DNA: TGTGCCTGGGCCCCGGACAACAATCAGCCCCAGCATTTT.

In nucleotides, the CDR3 is TGTGCCAGCAGTTACGTGGGACTAGCGGCCACAGATACGCAGTATTTT. It specifies CASSYVGLAATDTQYF. The chain uses TRBV6-5 and TRBJ2-3; 11 positions agree with TRBD2. V lost 2 bases, J lost 2 bases, and 3 bases stayed unmatched. CDR3 length: 16 amino acids. CDR1 and CDR2 from the germline V gene are MNHEY and SVGAGI.

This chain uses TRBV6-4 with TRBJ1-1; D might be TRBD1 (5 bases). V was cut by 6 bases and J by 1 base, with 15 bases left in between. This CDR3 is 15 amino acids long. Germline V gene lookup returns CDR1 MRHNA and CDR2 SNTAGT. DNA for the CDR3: TGTGCCAGCAGGCCGGAGTGGGGGGGGAACACTGAAGCTTTCTTT. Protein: CASRPEWGGNTEAFF.

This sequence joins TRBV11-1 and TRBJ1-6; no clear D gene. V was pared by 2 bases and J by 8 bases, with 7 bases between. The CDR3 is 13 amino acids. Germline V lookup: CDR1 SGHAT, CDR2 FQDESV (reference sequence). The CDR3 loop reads CASSLKGYSPLHF. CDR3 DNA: TGTGCCAGCAGCTTAAAAGGTTATTCACCCCTCCACTTT.

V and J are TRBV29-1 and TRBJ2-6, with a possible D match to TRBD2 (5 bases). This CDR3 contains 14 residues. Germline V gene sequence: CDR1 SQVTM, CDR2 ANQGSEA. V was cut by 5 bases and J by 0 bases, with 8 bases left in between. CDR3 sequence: CSVFRDSGANVLTF. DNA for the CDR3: TGCAGCGTTTTCCGGGACTCTGGGGCCAACGTCCTGACTTTC. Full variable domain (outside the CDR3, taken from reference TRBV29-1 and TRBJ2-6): SAVISQKPSRDICQRGTSLTIQCQVDSQVTMMFWYRQQPGQSLTLIATANQGSEATYESGFVIDKFPISRPNLTFSTLTVSNMSPEDSSIYLCSVFRDSGANVLTFGAGSRLTVL.

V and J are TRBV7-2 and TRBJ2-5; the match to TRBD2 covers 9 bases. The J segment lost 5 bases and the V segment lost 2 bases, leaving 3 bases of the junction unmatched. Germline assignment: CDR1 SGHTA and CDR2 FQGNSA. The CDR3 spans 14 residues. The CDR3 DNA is TGTGCCAGCAGCTTACGGAGCGGGGGGGAGACCCAGTACTTC. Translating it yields CASSLRSGGETQYF. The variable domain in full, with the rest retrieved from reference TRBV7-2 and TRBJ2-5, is GAGVSQSPSNKVTEKGKDVELRCDPISGHTALYWYRQSLGQGLEFLIYFQGNSAPDKSGLPSDRFSAERTGGSVSTLTIQRTQQEDSAVYLCASSLRSGGETQYFGPGTRLLVL.

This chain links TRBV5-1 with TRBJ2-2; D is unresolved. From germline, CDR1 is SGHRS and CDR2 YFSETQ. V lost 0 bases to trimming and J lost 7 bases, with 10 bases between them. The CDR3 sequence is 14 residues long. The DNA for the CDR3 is TGCGCCAGCAGCTTGGGAATACTCGGCGGGGAGCTGTTTTTT. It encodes CASSLGILGGELFF.

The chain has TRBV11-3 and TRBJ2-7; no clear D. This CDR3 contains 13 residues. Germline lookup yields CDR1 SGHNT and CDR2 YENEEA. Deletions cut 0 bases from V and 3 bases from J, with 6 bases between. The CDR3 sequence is CASSLDYSYEQYF. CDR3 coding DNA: TGTGCCAGCAGCTTAGATTACAGCTACGAGCAGTACTTC.

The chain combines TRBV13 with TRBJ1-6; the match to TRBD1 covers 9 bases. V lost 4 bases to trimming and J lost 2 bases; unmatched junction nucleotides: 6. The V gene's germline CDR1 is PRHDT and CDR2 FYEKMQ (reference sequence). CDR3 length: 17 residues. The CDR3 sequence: CASSSDRGDTYNSPLHF. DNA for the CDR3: TGTGCCAGCAGCTCGGACAGGGGAGACACCTATAATTCACCCCTCCACTTT.

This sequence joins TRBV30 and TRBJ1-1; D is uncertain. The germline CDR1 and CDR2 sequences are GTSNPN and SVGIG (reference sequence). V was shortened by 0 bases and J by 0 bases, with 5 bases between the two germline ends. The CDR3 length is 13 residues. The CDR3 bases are TGTGCCTGGAGTGTACGTATGAACACTGAAGCTTTCTTT. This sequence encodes CAWSVRMNTEAFF.

In DNA form, the CDR3 reads TGTGCCAGCAGTTCCCATTTTCTCAACACTGAAGCTTTCTTT. It is translated as CASSSHFLNTEAFF. The chain couples TRBV6-5 to TRBJ1-1; D gene uncertain. V was trimmed by 4 bases and J by 2 bases, leaving 11 bases between them. The length of the CDR3 is 14 residues. Germline CDR1 MNHEY, CDR2 SVGAGI.

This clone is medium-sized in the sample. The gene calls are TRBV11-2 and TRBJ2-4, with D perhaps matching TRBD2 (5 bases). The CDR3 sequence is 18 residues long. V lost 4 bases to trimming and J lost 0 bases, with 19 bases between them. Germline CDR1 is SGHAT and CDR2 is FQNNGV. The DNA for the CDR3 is TGTGCCAGCAGCTCTAGCCCCTCTTCGGAGATAGCCAAAAACATTCAGTACTTC. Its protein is CASSSSPSSEIAKNIQYF.

The CDR3 DNA reads as TGTGCCAGCAGTTCCCTGGGACTAGGGGAGACCCAGTACTTC. Its translation: CASSSLGLGETQYF. The chain links TRBV6-5 to TRBJ2-5, with 8 bases lining up with TRBD2. Germline V lookup: CDR1 MNHEY, CDR2 SVGAGI. The CDR3 totals 14 residues. V dropped 4 bases and J dropped 5; count of bases not matched to a gene: 6.

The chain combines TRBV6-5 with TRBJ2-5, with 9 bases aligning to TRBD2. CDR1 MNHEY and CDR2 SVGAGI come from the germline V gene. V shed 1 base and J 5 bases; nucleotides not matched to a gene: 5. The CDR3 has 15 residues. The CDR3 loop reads CASSYWAGGMETQYF. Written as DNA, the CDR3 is TGTGCCAGCAGTTACTGGGCGGGGGGGATGGAGACCCAGTACTTC.

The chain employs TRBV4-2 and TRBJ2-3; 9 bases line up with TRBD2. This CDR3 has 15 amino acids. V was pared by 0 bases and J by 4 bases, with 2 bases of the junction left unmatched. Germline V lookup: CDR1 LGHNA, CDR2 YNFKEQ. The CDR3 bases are TGTGCCAGCAGCCAAGAGCGGGGGGGCTCAGATACGCAGTATTTT. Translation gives CASSQERGGSDTQYF.

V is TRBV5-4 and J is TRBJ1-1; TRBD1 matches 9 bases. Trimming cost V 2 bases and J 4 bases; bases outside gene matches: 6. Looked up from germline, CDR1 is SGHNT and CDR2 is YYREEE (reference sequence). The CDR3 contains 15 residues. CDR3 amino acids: CASSFEPTGGTEAFF. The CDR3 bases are TGTGCCAGCAGCTTCGAACCGACAGGGGGCACTGAAGCTTTCTTT.

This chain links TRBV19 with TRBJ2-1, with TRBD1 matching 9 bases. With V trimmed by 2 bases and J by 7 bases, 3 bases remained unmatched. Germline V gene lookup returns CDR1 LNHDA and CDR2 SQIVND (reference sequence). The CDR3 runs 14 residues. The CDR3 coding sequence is TGTGCCAGTAGTATAACAGGGGGCCGTAATGAGCAGTTCTTC. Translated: CASSITGGRNEQFF.

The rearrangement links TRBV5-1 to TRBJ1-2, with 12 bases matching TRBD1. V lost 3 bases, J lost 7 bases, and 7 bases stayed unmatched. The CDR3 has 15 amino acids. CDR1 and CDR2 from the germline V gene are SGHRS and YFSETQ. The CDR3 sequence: CASSSRDRGPRGYTF. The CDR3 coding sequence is TGCGCCAGCAGCTCGCGGGACAGGGGGCCGCGTGGCTACACCTTC.

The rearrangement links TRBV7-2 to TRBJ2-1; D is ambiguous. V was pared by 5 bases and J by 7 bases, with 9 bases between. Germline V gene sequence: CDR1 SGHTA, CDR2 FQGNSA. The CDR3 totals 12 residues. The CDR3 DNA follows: TGTGCCAGCAGCCGGCCCAGGAATGAGCAGTTCTTC. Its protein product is CASSRPRNEQFF.

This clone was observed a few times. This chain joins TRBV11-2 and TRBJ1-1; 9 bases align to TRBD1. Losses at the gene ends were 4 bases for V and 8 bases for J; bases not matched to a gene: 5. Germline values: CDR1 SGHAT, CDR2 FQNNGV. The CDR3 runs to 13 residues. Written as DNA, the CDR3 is TGTGCCAGCAGCTCCTGGACAGGGGAGGAAGCTTTCTTT. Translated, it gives CASSSWTGEEAFF.

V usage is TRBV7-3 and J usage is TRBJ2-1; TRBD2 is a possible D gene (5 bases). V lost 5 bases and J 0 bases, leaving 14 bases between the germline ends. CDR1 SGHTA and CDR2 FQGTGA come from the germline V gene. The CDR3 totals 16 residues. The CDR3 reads CASSPTPGSSYNEQFF. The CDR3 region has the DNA TGTGCCAGCAGCCCGACCCCGGGGTCCTCCTACAATGAGCAGTTCTTC.

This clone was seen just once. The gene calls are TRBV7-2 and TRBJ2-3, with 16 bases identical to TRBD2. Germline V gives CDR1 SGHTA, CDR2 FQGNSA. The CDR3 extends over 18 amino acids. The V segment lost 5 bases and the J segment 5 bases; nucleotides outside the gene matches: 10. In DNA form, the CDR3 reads TGTGCCAGCAGCCTGGCCGGGACTAGCGGGGGGGCAAGAGATACGCAGTATTTT. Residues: CASSLAGTSGGARDTQYF.